Listed here are 12 T cell receptor beta chains from one sample, sequenced in a study of cytomegalovirus exposure and HLA in healthy donors. The PCR was carried out with 60 Vbeta primers and 13 Jbeta primers. Some clones are missing from TCRdb's copy, which holds only in-frame ones; the method was immunoSEQ multiplex PCR. The repertoire includes roughly 150,000 clones, 50% to 75% of them detected once, and about 2.9% sits in the top ten. The sample comprised PBMCs. The receptors stem from a woman aged 30 to 39 in good health and CMV-seropositive.

The count of this clone is one. The V gene is TRBV2, the J gene TRBJ2-1, with 11 bases that match TRBD2. Germline CDR1 SNHLY, CDR2 FYNNEI. This CDR3 has 15 amino acids. Trimming cost V 7 bases and J 12 bases; bases outside gene matches: 14. The CDR3 DNA reads as TGTGCCAGCACCTTCCAACCGGGACTAGCGGAAGCGCAGTTCTTC. Amino acid sequence: CASTFQPGLAEAQFF.

The chain uses TRBV30 and TRBJ2-7, with D maybe TRBD2 (5 bases). The CDR3 has 13 residues. In germline, CDR1 is GTSNPN, CDR2 SVGIG (reference sequence). The V gene lost 3 bases and the J gene lost 6 bases, with 15 bases spanning the gap. CDR3 loop: CAWSVSNGGEQYF. For the CDR3, the DNA is TGTGCCTGGAGCGTTAGCAATGGAGGCGAGCAGTACTTC.

The chain joins TRBV18 to TRBJ2-2; D gene uncertain. Germline CDR1 reads KGHSH; CDR2 reads LQKENI. The CDR3 runs to 15 residues. Trimming removed 5 bases from V and 1 base from J, with 11 bases in between. CDR3 sequence: CASSGGQLNTGELFF. DNA of the CDR3: TGTGCCAGCTCAGGTGGGCAATTGAACACCGGGGAGCTGTTTTTT.

This chain connects TRBV9 to TRBJ1-1, with TRBD1 as a possible D gene (5 bases). Deletions cut 0 bases from V and 3 bases from J, with 9 bases between. The germline CDR1 and CDR2 sequences are SGDLS and YYNGEE. There are 14 residues in the CDR3. CDR3 DNA: TGTGCCAGCAGCGTAGTGGGGGGATACACTGAAGCTTTCTTT. The encoded protein is CASSVVGGYTEAFF.

The DNA of the CDR3 is TGTGCCAGCAGCCATCTGAGGGGGAATTCACCCCTCCACTTT. It encodes CASSHLRGNSPLHF. The V gene is TRBV14, the J gene TRBJ1-6, with D perhaps TRBD1 (6 bases). V lost 3 bases to trimming and J lost 7 bases, with 10 bases between them. Germline V CDR1 and CDR2: SGHDN, FVKESK. This CDR3 is built from 14 residues.

This sequence joins TRBV11-3 and TRBJ2-2; 12 nucleotides line up with TRBD2. CDR3 length: 16 amino acids. Germline V lookup: CDR1 SGHNT, CDR2 YENEEA. J lost 6 bases, V lost 3 bases, and 5 bases had no gene match. The CDR3 coding sequence is TGTGCCAGCAGCTTCCTAGCGGGAGGGCAGTCCGGGGAGCTGTTTTTT. Translation: CASSFLAGGQSGELFF.

The rearrangement links TRBV7-9 to TRBJ1-4; tentatively, D is TRBD1 (5 bases). V gave up 10 bases and J gave up 8 bases, with 14 bases separating them. The CDR3 runs to 12 residues. Per the germline V gene, CDR1 is SEHNR and CDR2 is FQNEAQ (reference sequence). CDR3 coding DNA: TGTGCCACCGGGGGAGCGGGAGAAAAACTGTTTTTT. Translated, it gives CATGGAGEKLFF.

The chain combines TRBV27 with TRBJ1-4, with D possibly TRBD1 on 5 matching bases. There are 14 residues in the CDR3. In germline, CDR1 is MNHEY, CDR2 SMNVEV (reference sequence). V lost 5 bases, J lost 4 bases, and 11 bases lay in between. CDR3: CASSHLDSNEKLFF. The CDR3 DNA sequence: TGTGCCAGCAGTCACCTCGACAGTAATGAAAAACTGTTTTTT.

The CDR3 sequence: CASSRQGRQTYEQYF. CDR3 DNA: TGTGCCAGCAGTAGACAGGGTCGTCAAACCTACGAGCAGTACTTC. This chain uses TRBV6-1 with TRBJ2-7, with 7 bases lining up with TRBD1. The junction had 9 bases not matched to a gene; V was cut back by 5 bases and J by 2 bases. Germline V gene lookup returns CDR1 MNHNS and CDR2 SASEGT. The length of the CDR3 is 15 residues.

The genes are TRBV6-5 and TRBJ1-1; possible D gene TRBD1, 5 bases. The length of the CDR3 is 13 residues. Trimming pared 2 bases from V and 5 bases from J, leaving 9 bases between. The germline gives CDR1 MNHEY, CDR2 SVGAGI. The chain's CDR3 is CASSYSRQTEAFF. The CDR3, as DNA: TGTGCCAGCAGTTACAGTAGACAGACTGAAGCTTTCTTT.

The chain couples TRBV20-1 to TRBJ2-5; D is unresolved. The J call may be wrong; the DNA end is better matched by TRBJ2-7. Germline V lookup: CDR1 DFQATT, CDR2 SNEGSKA (reference sequence). The CDR3 length is 11 residues. The CDR3 protein is CSAPQESEQYF. Written as DNA, the CDR3 is TGCAGTGCCCCTCAAGAGTCCGAGCAGTACTTC.

V and J are TRBV7-2 and TRBJ2-7; 7 nucleotides line up with TRBD2. V was clipped by 0 bases and J by 1 base; unmatched bases: 9. The CDR3 consists of 17 residues. From germline, CDR1 is SGHTA and CDR2 FQGNSA. CDR3 DNA sequence: TGTGCCAGCAGCTTAGCGGGGGGAGGGTACGCTTCCTACGAGCAGTACTTC. Amino acid sequence: CASSLAGGGYASYEQYF.